Included here is one T cell receptor (beta chain) sequence, with context. These data belong to a study of blood T cell repertoires in COVID-19. Libraries were prepared by immunoSEQ multiplex PCR; TCRdb keeps only in-frame clonotypes and omits some of them. The sample consists of 140,000 or so clones, under 90% of them appearing once. Trimming removed 0 bases from V and 3 bases from J; junction bases left unmatched: 5. The CDR3 covers 15 residues. Germline-derived CDR1 and CDR2 are MGHRA and YSYEKL. The sample taken for sequencing was peripheral blood. The receptor was derived from a man between 65 and 85 years old who had recovered from COVID-19. V usage is TRBV4-1 and J usage is TRBJ2-7; 7 nucleotides line up with TRBD1. CDR3 protein: CASSQENTGVYEQYF. CDR3 in DNA: TGCGCCAGCAGCCAAGAGAATACAGGGGTCTACGAGCAGTACTTC.